This TCR beta chain was found in a study of PD-1 blockade in classical Hodgkin lymphoma. Repertoires were generated with immunoSEQ multiplex PCR, while TCRdb's copy carries only in-frame clones and drops some. Of 50,000 or so clones listed, around 93% are singletons. About this clone: Its antigen is still unknown.

Relapse was seen in all patients after autologous stem cell transplantation, and brentuximab vedotin exposure was variable. Study-wide findings and caveats: What caused the repertoire differences, perhaps disease activity or prior therapy, remains undefined.

The input for sequencing was peripheral blood mononuclear cells (PBMCs), taken before the second cycle of nivolumab. This sequence originates from a human donor with classical Hodgkin lymphoma.

In DNA form, the CDR3 reads TGTGCCAGCAGCCGGATTGAAGACAGAATAGATTCACCCCTCCACTTT. Encoded protein: CASSRIEDRIDSPLHF. The J gene is TRBJ1-6, the V gene TRBV6-6; D may be TRBD1 (5 bases). V lost 6 bases to trimming and J lost 8 bases, with 20 bases between them. Germline CDR1 reads MNHNY; CDR2 reads SVGAGI (reference sequence). The CDR3 is 16 residues long.